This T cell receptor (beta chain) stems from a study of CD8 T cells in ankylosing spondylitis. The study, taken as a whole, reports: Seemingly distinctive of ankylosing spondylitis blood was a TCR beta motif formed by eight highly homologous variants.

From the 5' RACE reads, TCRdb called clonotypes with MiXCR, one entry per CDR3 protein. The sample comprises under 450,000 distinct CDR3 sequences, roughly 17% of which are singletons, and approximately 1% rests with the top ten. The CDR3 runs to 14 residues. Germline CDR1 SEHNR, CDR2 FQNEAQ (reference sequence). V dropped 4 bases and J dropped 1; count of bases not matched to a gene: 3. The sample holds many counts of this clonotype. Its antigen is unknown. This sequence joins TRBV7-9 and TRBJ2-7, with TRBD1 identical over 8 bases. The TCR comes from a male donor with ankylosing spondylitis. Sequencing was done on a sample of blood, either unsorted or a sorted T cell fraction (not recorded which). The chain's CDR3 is CASSSGTGSYEQYF. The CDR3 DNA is TGTGCCAGCAGCTCCGGGACAGGATCCTACGAGCAGTACTTC.